This entry lists 14 T cell receptor beta chains sequenced from one sample in a study of blood T cells in healthy people across ages. A second PCR of about 7 to 12 cycles used a sample-barcoded 5' primer and a J-beta primer mix. TCRdb ran MiXCR on the 5' RACE reads and lists one entry per CDR3 protein. The data show some 900,000 distinct CDR3 sequences, with under 35% seen just once and 15% to 20% held by the top ten. Sequencing was performed on blood. The receptors come from a woman of 80 years or more in good health.

The chain is built from TRBV10-3 and TRBJ1-5, with a weak D call TRBD1 (6 bases). Trimming took 2 bases from V and 2 from J, leaving 13 bases between them. This CDR3 has 16 amino acids. The germline CDR1 and CDR2 sequences are ENHRY and SYGVKD. The CDR3 protein is CAISETGGGGNQPQHF. CDR3 DNA sequence: TGTGCCATCAGTGAGACTGGGGGCGGGGGCAATCAGCCCCAGCATTTT.

J is TRBJ1-5 and V is TRBV6-6; D gene unclear. Trimming pared 5 bases from V and 5 bases from J, leaving 16 bases between. The CDR3 runs 15 residues. Germline loops: CDR1 MNHNY, CDR2 SVGAGI (reference sequence). CDR3 nucleotide sequence: TGTGCCAGCAGTGATGTTGGGCGATTCGATCAGCCCCAGCATTTT. Protein: CASSDVGRFDQPQHF.

Regarding this clonotype: A much more abundant neighbour one base away suggests this may be a read error. In this CDR3 the conserved last residue, phenylalanine or tryptophan, is missing, so a read error is likely. The V gene is TRBV20-1, the J gene TRBJ1-2; tentative D call: TRBD1 (6 bases). The CDR3 is made up of 12 amino acids. Germline V gene data show CDR1 as DFQATT and CDR2 as SNEGSKA (reference sequence). The V end lost 5 bases, the J end lost 3 bases, and 10 bases lay between the germline ends. CDR3 region: CSAPRGYYGYTV. The CDR3 bases are TGCAGTGCTCCCAGGGGATACTATGGCTACACCGTC.

This chain uses TRBV7-2 with TRBJ2-7; D gene uncertain. The CDR3 extends over 16 amino acids. V was trimmed by 4 bases and J by 2 bases, leaving 18 bases between them. Germline CDR1 SGHTA, CDR2 FQGNSA. CDR3 residues: CASSSPSYADTYEQYF. In DNA form, the CDR3 reads TGTGCCAGCAGCTCTCCATCGTACGCCGATACCTACGAGCAGTACTTC.

The rearrangement links TRBV10-1 to TRBJ2-7; D possibly corresponds to TRBD1 (6 bases). Matching the DNA end better, TRBJ2-4 makes the J call doubtful. CDR1 is WNHNN and CDR2 is SYGVQD in the germline V gene (reference sequence). This CDR3 has 15 amino acids. This chain's CDR3 is CASSESMGAKNIQYF. CDR3 bases: TGCGCCAGCAGTGAGTCGATGGGGGCGAAAAACATTCAGTACTTC.

This clonotype was observed many times. The chain has TRBV7-2 and TRBJ1-2; 7 positions match TRBD1. Germline assignment: CDR1 SGHTA and CDR2 FQGNSA. J lost 6 bases, V lost 5 bases, and 15 bases had no gene match. This CDR3 is 16 amino acids long. Here the CDR3 reads CASSSSGGVRGNGYTF. The CDR3 DNA is TGTGCCAGCAGCAGTAGTGGTGGGGTCAGGGGGAATGGCTACACCTTC.

V and J are TRBV30 and TRBJ2-3; the match to TRBD2 covers 10 bases. The germline CDR1 and CDR2 sequences are GTSNPN and SVGIG (reference sequence). The CDR3 contains 15 residues. Losses at the gene ends were 1 base for V and 6 bases for J; bases not matched to a gene: 7. Written as DNA, the CDR3 is TGTGCCTGGAGTGAACTAGCGGGGCCCTTCGATACGCAGTATTTT. As protein: CAWSELAGPFDTQYF. The full variable domain, completed using reference TRBV30 and TRBJ2-3, is SQTIHQWPATLVQPVGSPLSLECTVEGTSNPNLYWYRQAAGRGLQLLFYSVGIGQISSEVPQNLSASRPQDRQFILSSKKLLLSDSGFYLCAWSELAGPFDTQYFGPGTRLTVL.

Many counts were recorded for this clonotype. The chain links TRBV12-3 or TRBV12-4 to TRBJ2-5, with 7 bases fitting TRBD1. The V and J ends lost 3 bases and 7 bases, in that order; junction bases with no gene match: 14. This CDR3 is built from 16 residues. The CDR3 DNA follows: TGTGCCAGCAGTTTTACATCCGGGACAGAAGTCGGGACCCAGTACTTC. It specifies CASSFTSGTEVGTQYF.

This clonotype was seen a few times. The CDR3 spells CASSQSFADRRWFSPLHF. The CDR3 coding sequence is TGCGCCAGCAGCCAGTCGTTCGCGGACAGAAGATGGTTCTCACCCCTCCACTTT. The chain joins TRBV4-3 to TRBJ1-6; a weak D match, TRBD1 (6 bases). CDR1 and CDR2 from the germline V gene are LGHNA and YSLEER. The V and J ends lost 3 bases and 10 bases respectively, with 25 bases between them. The CDR3 is 18 residues long.

This clonotype came up many times. The chain carries TRBV5-5 and TRBJ2-6, with 7 positions matching TRBD1. This CDR3 contains 15 residues. From germline, CDR1 is SGHKS and CDR2 YYEKEE (reference sequence). Trimming took 4 bases from V and 2 from J; bases not matched to a gene: 3. CDR3 residues: CASSNTGAGANVLTF. The CDR3 coding sequence is TGTGCCAGCAGCAATACAGGGGCTGGGGCCAACGTCCTGACTTTC.

This clonotype was picked up many times. This chain uses TRBV7-2 with TRBJ2-7; 12 bases are shared with TRBD1. This CDR3 has 16 residues. Per the germline V gene, CDR1 is SGHTA and CDR2 is FQGNSA. V lost 6 bases and J lost 6; bases outside the gene matches: 12. The CDR3 loop is CASSSPGTGGSGEQYF. DNA of the CDR3: TGTGCCAGCAGTTCCCCCGGGACAGGGGGCAGTGGCGAGCAGTACTTC.

This clonotype was recorded at least ten times. The J gene is TRBJ2-1, the V gene TRBV30; D may be TRBD1 (6 bases). The length of the CDR3 is 13 residues. The V and J ends lost 5 bases and 7 bases respectively, with 15 bases between them. Germline V gives CDR1 GTSNPN, CDR2 SVGIG (reference sequence). Here the CDR3 DNA reads TGTGCCTGGTGGGGGCCTTCGGCGAATGAGCAGTTCTTC. Residues: CAWWGPSANEQFF.

This clonotype was detected once. One end of the junction does not line up with germline, which may come from a read error. The chain employs TRBV20-1 and TRBJ1-6; D gene uncertain. The CDR3 extends over 13 amino acids. CDR1 DFQATT and CDR2 SNEGSKA come from the germline V gene (reference sequence). The CDR3 reads CSARATAHSPLHF. Written as DNA, the CDR3 is TGCAGTGCCAGAGCGACGGCCCATTCACCCCTCCACTTT.

The genes are TRBV7-2 and TRBJ2-7; 8 bases are shared with TRBD2. V gave up 1 base and J gave up 0 bases; unmatched junction bases: 8. Germline V gene data show CDR1 as SGHTA and CDR2 as FQGNSA. There are 17 residues in the CDR3. The CDR3 nucleotides read TGTGCCAGCAGCTTAGTGGGTAGCGGGGCCTTCTCCTACGAGCAGTACTTC. Translated, it gives CASSLVGSGAFSYEQYF.